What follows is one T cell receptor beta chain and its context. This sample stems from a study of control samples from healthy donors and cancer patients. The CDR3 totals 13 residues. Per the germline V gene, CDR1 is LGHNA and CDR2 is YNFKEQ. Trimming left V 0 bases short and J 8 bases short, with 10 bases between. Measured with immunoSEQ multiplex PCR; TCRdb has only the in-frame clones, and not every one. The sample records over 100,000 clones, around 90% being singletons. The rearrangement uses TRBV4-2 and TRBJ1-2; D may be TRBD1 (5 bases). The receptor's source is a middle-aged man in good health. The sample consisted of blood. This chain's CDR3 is CASSQEPGIGYTF. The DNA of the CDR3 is TGTGCCAGCAGCCAAGAGCCAGGGATCGGCTACACCTTC.